In its sample, the clone carrying this TCR beta chain was seen a few times. Its antigen is currently unknown. The data stem from a study of T cells in Graves' hyperthyroidism and ophthalmopathy. Study-wide results and limits: Model predictions of ophthalmopathy came a median around 6.5 months before onset.

Germline CDR1 is SGHVS and CDR2 is FQNEAQ. This CDR3 has 16 residues. With V trimmed by 5 bases and J by 2 bases, 5 bases remained unmatched. Diagnostic decisions used clinical symptoms, serum thyroxine and TRAb, thyroid ultrasound and orbital computed tomography. Researchers took RNA transcripts and amplified the TCR beta CDR3 regions from them. HTBI primers drove first-round RT-PCR of the TCR CDR3. Via MiXCR, TCRdb re-called the multiplex PCR reads, giving one row per CDR3 protein. The sample lists about 640,000 distinct CDR3 sequences, more than 20% seen once, with around a third in the top ten. Sequencing was done on a sample of blood. The sequence was obtained from a man aged 30 to 45 with Graves' ophthalmopathy. The V and J genes are TRBV7-8 and TRBJ1-5; TRBD1 matches 11 bases. CDR3 coding DNA: TGTGCCAGCAGCCCCGGGACAGGGGGTGGCAATCAGCCCCAGCATTTT. Encoded protein: CASSPGTGGGNQPQHF. The full variable domain, completed using reference TRBV7-8 and TRBJ1-5, is GAGVSQSPRYKVAKRGQDVALRCDPISGHVSLFWYQQALGQGPEFLTYFQNEAQLDKSGLPSDRFFAERPEGSVSTLKIQRTQQEDSAVYLCASSPGTGGGNQPQHFGDGTRLSIL.